This TCR beta chain stems from a study of shared clonotypes between healthy human individuals. J was trimmed by 1 base and V by 1 base; bases with no gene match: 10. This CDR3 region has 17 residues. Looked up from germline, CDR1 is SGHDT and CDR2 is YYEEEE. Libraries were prepared by immunoSEQ multiplex PCR; TCRdb keeps only in-frame clonotypes and omits some of them. The profile shows around 1.1 million clones, approximately 77% of them singletons. The J gene is TRBJ2-7, the V gene TRBV5-6, with 8 bases that match TRBD2. This receptor was taken from a man aged 18 to 35 in good health. Some clones in this sample may be carry-over from other donors' samples. The sample consisted of memory CD4+ T cells from PBMCs. The subset here: CD45RA-negative fraction. DNA for the CDR3: TGTGCCAGCAGCTTGCGAGGAACTAGCGGAGGGTCCTACGAGCAGTACTTC. This gives the protein CASSLRGTSGGSYEQYF.